These T cell receptor beta chains were read from a single sample in a study of shared clonotypes between healthy human individuals. The repertoire was sequenced with immunoSEQ multiplex PCR; TCRdb's copy has only in-frame clones and lacks some. The sample includes some 2 million clones, over 85% of them seen just once. Material: naive CD4+ T cells sorted from blood. All receptors come from a man aged 18 to 30 in good health. Each CDR3 is given with its conserved first and last residue. Fields, in order: clone size, D gene, J gene, CDR3 length, V gene, CDR3 protein, CDR3 DNA. D genes are given only for firm matches. Size is stated for part of the rows, as once, few or many counts, or as a class when the clone is expanded.

>-|-|TRBJ2-5|12|TRBV30
CAWSPQPETQYF
TGTGCCTGGAGTCCACAGCCCGAGACCCAGTACTTC
>-|-|TRBJ2-2|14|TRBV28
CASREGRGTGELFF
TGTGCCAGCAGAGAGGGCCGGGGCACCGGGGAGCTGTTTTTT
>-|-|TRBJ2-3|17|TRBV25-1
CASSELGRADYTDTQYF
TGTGCCAGCAGTGAATTGGGACGTGCGGACTACACAGATACGCAGTATTTT
>-|-|TRBJ2-1|15|TRBV5-4
CASSLDRGTYNEQFF
TGTGCCAGCAGCTTGGATAGGGGGACCTACAATGAGCAGTTCTTC
>-|TRBD2|TRBJ2-5|13|TRBV11-2
CASSLGGEETQYF
TGTGCCAGCAGCCTTGGGGGGGAAGAGACCCAGTACTTC
>-|-|TRBJ2-1|14|TRBV11-3
CASSPTAAHNEQFF
TGTGCCAGCAGCCCCACTGCAGCTCATAATGAGCAGTTCTTC
>-|-|TRBJ2-7|13|TRBV28
CATGGGPYYEQYF
TGTGCCACGGGTGGGGGCCCATACTACGAGCAGTACTTC
>-|TRBD1|TRBJ1-2|15|TRBV9
CASSVDQGDFYGYTF
TGTGCCAGCAGCGTAGATCAGGGGGACTTCTATGGCTACACCTTC
>-|-|TRBJ1-4|14|TRBV28
CASSKPTENEKLFF
TGTGCCAGCAGCAAGCCGACAGAGAATGAAAAACTGTTTTTT
>few|TRBD1|TRBJ1-6|14|TRBV28
CASARTGEGSPLHF
TGTGCCAGCGCCCGGACAGGAGAGGGTTCACCCCTCCACTTT
>-|-|TRBJ1-2|17|TRBV21-1
CASSNGFDVGENYGYTF
TGTGCCAGCAGCAATGGGTTCGACGTGGGAGAAAACTATGGCTACACCTTC
>-|-|TRBJ2-7|17|TRBV14
CASSQDQGPLNSYEQYF
TGTGCCAGCAGCCAAGATCAAGGGCCGCTAAACTCCTACGAGCAGTACTTC
>-|TRBD1|TRBJ2-2|14|TRBV2
CASREDRSTGELFF
TGTGCCAGCAGGGAGGACAGGAGTACCGGGGAGCTGTTTTTT
>-|TRBD1|TRBJ2-3|15|TRBV10-1
CASSRGDRAPDTQYF
TGCGCCAGCAGTCGAGGGGACAGGGCGCCAGATACGCAGTATTTT
>-|-|TRBJ2-7|15|TRBV5-1
CASSLAGGDLRVQYF
TGCGCCAGCAGCTTGGCCGGTGGGGATCTTCGGGTGCAGTACTTC
>-|-|TRBJ1-2|13|TRBV6-5
CASRLGEPYGYTF
TGTGCCAGCAGACTTGGGGAACCATACGGCTACACCTTC
>-|-|TRBJ2-5|11|TRBV7-2
CASSLVGNQYF
TGTGCCAGCAGCTTAGTTGGCAACCAGTACTTC
>-|TRBD2|TRBJ2-1|17|TRBV7-9
CASSRSTSGRAVHEQFF
TGTGCCAGCAGCCGCTCGACTAGCGGGAGGGCCGTCCATGAGCAGTTCTTC
>-|TRBD1|TRBJ1-1|18|TRBV30
CAWSVEWGQGNMNTEAFF
TGTGCCTGGAGTGTAGAGTGGGGACAGGGGAACATGAACACTGAAGCTTTCTTT
>-|TRBD2|TRBJ2-5|15|TRBV6-5
CASTQAGSGGETQYF
TGTGCCAGCACTCAAGCCGGTAGCGGGGGGGAGACCCAGTACTTC
>-|TRBD1|TRBJ1-3|16|TRBV4-2
CASSQASKTGGNTIYF
TGTGCCAGCAGCCAAGCCTCCAAGACAGGGGGAAACACCATATATTTT
>-|-|TRBJ2-5|14|TRBV5-4
CASSPKAGYETQYF
TGTGCCAGCAGCCCCAAGGCGGGGTACGAGACCCAGTACTTC
>-|TRBD2|TRBJ2-5|13|TRBV30
CAWSTSGRETQYF
TGTGCCTGGAGTACCAGCGGGAGGGAGACCCAGTACTTC
>-|-|TRBJ2-1|16|TRBV5-1
CASSIRVRREYNEQFF
TGCGCCAGCAGCATTAGGGTTAGAAGGGAATACAATGAGCAGTTCTTC
>-|TRBD1|TRBJ1-2|13|TRBV5-8
CASSLRDSYSYTF
TGTGCCAGCAGCTTGAGGGACAGTTACAGCTACACCTTC
>-|-|TRBJ1-3|14|TRBV9
CASSVAGSGNTIYF
TGTGCCAGCAGCGTAGCAGGATCTGGAAACACCATATATTTT
>-|-|TRBJ1-1|12|TRBV4-1
CASSQDGRGAFF
TGCGCCAGCAGCCAAGATGGAAGGGGAGCTTTCTTT
>-|-|TRBJ2-2|14|TRBV28
CASRLASESGELFF
TGTGCCAGCAGACTAGCTTCCGAGTCGGGGGAGCTGTTTTTT
>-|-|TRBJ2-7|18|TRBV28
CASSPLQLNDGPSYEQYF
TGTGCCAGCAGTCCTCTCCAATTAAATGACGGTCCCTCCTACGAGCAGTACTTC
>once|-|TRBJ2-1|12|TRBV2
CASIGLLLGQFF
TGTGCCAGCATCGGACTTCTACTGGGGCAGTTCTTC
>once|-|TRBJ1-6|11|TRBV6-5
CASGDNSPLHF
TGTGCCAGCGGTGATAATTCACCCCTCCACTTT
>-|TRBD1|TRBJ2-2|14|TRBV9
CASSLRQGAGELFF
TGTGCCAGCAGCCTAAGACAGGGGGCCGGGGAGCTGTTTTTT
>-|-|TRBJ2-1|13|TRBV30
CAWLAPGYNEQFF
TGTGCCTGGTTAGCGCCAGGCTACAATGAGCAGTTCTTC
>-|-|TRBJ1-2|12|TRBV11-2
CASSRRQDGYTF
TGTGCCAGCAGCAGGCGACAGGATGGCTACACCTTC
>-|-|TRBJ1-2|13|TRBV4-2
CASSEPGLGGYTF
TGTGCCAGCAGCGAGCCAGGGCTTGGTGGCTACACCTTC
>-|TRBD2|TRBJ2-3|13|TRBV19
CASSMGGTDTQYF
TGTGCCAGTAGTATGGGGGGGACAGATACGCAGTATTTT
>-|TRBD2|TRBJ2-7|16|TRBV5-1
CASSLALAGVSYEQYF
TGCGCCAGCAGCTTGGCACTAGCGGGGGTCTCCTACGAGCAGTACTTC
>-|TRBD1|TRBJ1-1|14|TRBV4-1
CASSRAARTGEAFF
TGCGCCAGCAGCCGCGCGGCCCGGACAGGTGAAGCTTTCTTT
>-|TRBD2|TRBJ2-4|17|TRBV7-2
CASSLWTSGRAKNIQYF
TGTGCCAGCAGCTTATGGACTAGCGGGAGGGCCAAAAACATTCAGTACTTC
>-|TRBD1|TRBJ2-7|14|TRBV6-6
CASSYTQGSHEQYF
TGTGCCAGCAGTTACACACAGGGGTCCCACGAGCAGTACTTC
>-|-|TRBJ2-2|17|TRBV11-2
CASSPLLIGSNTGELFF
TGTGCCAGCAGCCCCCTTCTGATCGGGAGCAACACCGGGGAGCTGTTTTTT
>-|-|TRBJ1-5|14|TRBV28
CASSLGGGNQPQHF
TGTGCCAGCAGTCTAGGGGGGGGCAATCAGCCCCAGCATTTT
>-|-|TRBJ2-1|13|TRBV7-2
CASSLELVGEQFF
TGTGCCAGCAGCTTAGAACTAGTCGGTGAGCAGTTCTTC
>once|TRBD1|TRBJ1-6|13|TRBV30
CAWRRDRESPLHF
TGTGCCTGGCGCCGGGACAGGGAATCACCCCTCCACTTT
>-|-|TRBJ1-4|15|TRBV5-1
CASSSGPTPAEKLFF
TGCGCCAGCAGCTCGGGACCCACACCCGCTGAAAAACTGTTTTTT
>-|-|TRBJ1-1|17|TRBV4-3
CASSQDQGGFMNTEAFF
TGCGCCAGCAGCCAAGATCAGGGCGGTTTCATGAACACTGAAGCTTTCTTT
>-|-|TRBJ2-2|15|TRBV6-1
CASSESAQVWGELFF
TGTGCCAGCAGTGAATCAGCGCAGGTTTGGGGGGAGCTGTTTTTT
>-|TRBD1|TRBJ2-7|15|TRBV6-4
CASSEKGQGPYEQYF
TGTGCCAGCAGTGAGAAGGGACAGGGGCCCTACGAGCAGTACTTC
>-|-|TRBJ2-4|15|TRBV4-1
CASSQVGRTKNIQYF
TGCGCCAGCAGCCAAGTTGGGCGAACCAAAAACATTCAGTACTTC
>-|-|TRBJ1-6|16|TRBV5-4
CASSPEPGLTNSPLHF
TGTGCCAGCAGCCCGGAGCCGGGCTTAACTAATTCACCCCTCCACTTT
>-|TRBD1|TRBJ1-5|14|TRBV6-5
CASSTGQGRQPQHF
TGTGCCAGCAGTACCGGACAGGGTCGTCAGCCCCAGCATTTT
>-|-|TRBJ2-7|15|TRBV18
CASSPSPQGPYEQYF
TGTGCCAGCTCACCAAGCCCCCAAGGCCCCTACGAGCAGTACTTC
>-|-|TRBJ2-5|14|TRBV11-2
CASSLNRAEETQYF
TGTGCCAGCAGCTTGAACAGGGCAGAAGAGACCCAGTACTTC
>-|-|TRBJ2-1|15|TRBV7-2
CASSLDWQSYNEQFF
TGTGCCAGCAGCTTAGATTGGCAATCCTACAATGAGCAGTTCTTC
>-|-|TRBJ2-6|16|TRBV27
CASSFRGPRAANVLTF
TGTGCCAGCAGTTTCCGGGGCCCTCGGGCGGCCAACGTCCTGACTTTC
>-|-|TRBJ2-3|13|TRBV28
CASSPFSSDTQYF
TGTGCCAGCAGTCCCTTTAGTTCAGATACGCAGTATTTT
>-|-|TRBJ1-6|15|TRBV6-6
CASSYQSSYNSPLHF
TGTGCCAGCAGTTACCAGAGCTCCTATAATTCACCCCTCCACTTT
>-|-|TRBJ2-5|16|TRBV12-5
CASGLVRGRLQETQYF
TGTGCTAGTGGTTTGGTAAGGGGTAGGCTTCAAGAGACCCAGTACTTC
>-|-|TRBJ1-1|12|TRBV6-1
CASSLREGGAFF
TGTGCCAGCAGTCTCAGGGAGGGGGGAGCTTTCTTT
>-|TRBD2|TRBJ2-3|17|TRBV5-1
CASSSLAGGHSTDTQYF
TGCGCCAGCAGCTCCTTAGCGGGGGGCCACAGCACAGATACGCAGTATTTT